A single T cell receptor beta chain is shown here with its context. This receptor's antigen is unknown. No much larger clone is present one base from it, and per-base qualities are unavailable. The cohort consisted of 670 or so healthy bone marrow donors. At the time of sampling, every cohort member was nominally healthy, though immune exposures that went unrecorded were likely present. The donor was CMV seropositive and was included in the group of 290 or so seropositive cohort members. A peripheral blood sample was collected from each donor, and TCR beta sequencing was performed on peripheral blood mononuclear cells. The Qiagen DNeasy Blood Extraction Kit was used to extract genomic DNA from the blood cell samples. Ends trimmed: V by 4 bases, J by 6 bases; bases unmatched to a gene: 1. The CDR3 spans 12 residues, from the cysteine through the phenylalanine. Solely the CDR3 DNA is kept, with 36 bases framed from the first base. The germline V gene encodes CDR1 SQVTM and CDR2 ANQGSEA.

Library method: the immunoSEQ multiplex PCR assay. For the multiplex PCR, a mixture combining 60 forward primers for TCR Vbeta segments and 13 reverse primers for TCR Jbeta segments was used. The CDR3 region of rearranged TCR beta genes was amplified from genomic DNA with a multiplex PCR assay. The amplified TCR beta libraries were sequenced on the Illumina HiSeq System as 87-base-pair reads. The authors processed their data as follows. A later analysis tallied roughly 80 million unique TCR beta chains across the 666 repertoires, and some 10 million of those chains were shared by two or more donors. Raw reads were error-corrected and collapsed into unique sequences with a nearest-neighbor algorithm that merged closely related sequences to remove PCR and sequencing errors. CDR3 sequences were aligned to IMGT reference sequences to assign V, D and J gene segments. For a sequence to be retained, a match of at least six nucleotides was required to both a V gene segment and a J gene segment. A rearrangement counted as productive if the CDR3 had no stop codons and remained in frame with V and J, and every other rearrangement counted as non-productive. Following IMGT convention, CDR3 was defined as the stretch from the second conserved V-encoded cysteine up to the conserved J-encoded phenylalanine. Sequences without an unambiguous match to a single V gene segment were excluded from the earlier analysis of a few hundred of the donors. In an earlier analysis of almost 600 of the donors, a V segment was called functional when productive rearrangements were above 56.7%, and segregating when the standard deviation between donors exceeded 5%. To diagnose cytomegalovirus status from the catalog of TCR beta chain sequences, a statistical classification framework was built. In a later analysis, TCR nucleotide sequences were compared against IMGT/GENE-DB human TR gene sequences so that V and J genes could be assigned. The TCRdist pipeline was used in a later analysis to assign CDR3 sequences and most-parsimonious VDJ recombination scenarios. A later analysis defined each TCR beta chain by its CDR3 amino acid sequence plus V-gene family, and excluded reads lacking a unique V-gene family. A later analysis removed several hundred highly shared, low-generation-probability nucleotide sequences to deal with suspected cross-contamination and a sequencing artifact. In a later analysis, a clonal expansion index was calculated for each public chain from normalized within-repertoire ranks of inferred template counts. In a later analysis, generation probabilities were computed using a VDJ recombination model fitted to out-of-frame rearrangements, and the results were checked against IGoR. In a later analysis, TCR-TCR, TCR-HLA and TCR-CMV co-occurrence was scored with hypergeometric tests, and a repertoire-size bias correction was applied to TCR pairs. False discovery rates were estimated in a later analysis by permuting HLA or CMV assignments 20 times. In a later analysis, co-occurring TCRs were grouped using DBSCAN, and TCRdist sequence similarity was added for clustering within HLA-allele-positive subsets. Repertoires with fewer than 30,000 or more than 120,000 public chains were left out of co-occurrence clustering, as were a handful of repertoires with anomalous nucleotide sharing. As stored in TCRdb, this immuneACCESS dataset retains in-frame rearrangements with V and J assigned. A fraction of the clones does not appear; measured against another copy, unresolved V genes explain less than half of the discrepancy, and the remainder lacks a known reason. V, J and clone size are those of that table, while D and trimming were read from the DNA. Counted in this sample were 95,000 to 150,000 clones; about 80% of them appeared once. The ten most abundant clones make up around 9.9% of the sample.

The sample comes from a study of cytomegalovirus exposure and HLA in healthy donors (dated by TCRdb to between 2016 and 2019). About the study as a whole: In an earlier analysis of roughly 500 of the donors, 250 to 300 Gb of sequence data and approximately 120 million unique TCR beta sequences from 150 million to 200 million T cells were reported. An early release covering about 600 HLA-typed donors comprised approximately 290 gigabases of sequencing data and tens of millions of unique TCR sequences. The genetic ancestry cluster associated with self-reported Caucasian donors included about four fifths of the roughly 400 genotyped donors. The study aimed to test whether signatures of past pathogen exposure could be identified by cataloging public T cell receptors. The T cell repertoires of several hundred subjects were profiled by immunosequencing and related to cytomegalovirus serostatus. Besides the first cohort of about 730 subjects, a separate validation cohort made up of 120 different subjects was used. To predict cytomegalovirus infection status, the study combined high-throughput TCR immunosequencing, statistical association of individual TCRs with disease status, and machine learning. In a later analysis, previously published TCR beta repertoires from more than 500 donors were re-analyzed and high-resolution HLA genotyping was added so that TCR occurrence patterns could be studied. The later analysis used no new phenotypic data to find candidate immune exposures, relying instead on TCR beta sequences and their occurrence across donors. An earlier analysis of a few hundred of the donors applied high-throughput TCR beta sequencing to assess whether each TCR beta V gene segment acted as functional or pseudogenic. Donor age, sex, ethnicity and CMV serostatus were compiled alongside the repertoire data. Genome-wide SNP genotypes for about 65% of the 666 donors were used in a later genetic analysis, which treated that subset as a discovery cohort. All discovery cohort repertoires had been generated on a single sequencing platform. HLA typing included class I and class II loci at four-digit resolution. The number of donors typed differed by locus, with roughly 620-640 for A, B, C, DRB1 and DQB1, approximately 500 for DQA1, about 610 for DPA1, and about 450 for DPB1. A few DR-DQ haplotypes were treated as single units for association and clustering because of strong linkage in the cohort. Among around 400 genotyped donors of the cohort, an average of approximately 240,000 unique TCR beta nucleotide sequences was sequenced per donor, of which roughly 17% were non-productive. Points the paper makes about the study in general: Linkage disequilibrium might explain the correlated functional status among segregating V segments, but an unknown experimental factor could not be ruled out. Sequencing depth was assumed to be roughly uniform across donors in the presence/absence analyses, though that assumption may not hold. Compared with equally common non-associated chains, HLA-associated TCR beta chains in a later analysis were more clonally expanded and had lower generation probabilities. In an earlier analysis of about 550 of the donors, most TCR beta V segments were observed in productive rearrangements about 90% or about 30% of the time, broadly matching IMGT annotations. Because HLA typing was unavailable for some donors at each locus, only the typed subset was used in association tests. An association between a missense DCLRE1C variant and V-gene and J-gene trimming of TCR beta chains was found in a later genetic analysis and replicated in an independent cohort. According to a later analysis, parvovirus B19, influenza, CMV and Epstein-Barr virus appeared linked to several top co-occurrence clusters. According to the authors, the approach could potentially be generalized to other disease states and immunological phenotypes. Strong co-occurrence of HLA alleles, especially DR and DQ, made assigning TCR associations to individual alleles difficult. In both the original and validation cohorts, the classifier was reported to diagnose cytomegalovirus status with high specificity and sensitivity. A cluster of highly shared sequence variants was judged likely to represent a technical artifact of the sequencing pipeline. This cohort had only TCR beta chains sequenced, and the lack of alpha or paired-chain data limited which features could be detected. For the cohort, immune exposure information was limited to CMV serostatus. In a later analysis, TCR association rates were found to vary across HLA loci, with the most associated TCRs seen for DRB1 alleles and the fewest for HLA-C alleles. Most CMV-associated TCR beta chains appeared to be HLA-restricted in a later analysis, and the HLA associations seemed to be driven largely by CMV exposure. The study listed approximately 160 TCR beta chains as associated with cytomegalovirus. A further reported finding was that TCR beta sequences accurately predicted the HLA-A and HLA-B alleles for most subjects in the first cohort. A later genetic analysis reported fewer N-insertions in productive TCRs among donors in an Asian-associated ancestry cluster than the 666-donor mean. Across donors, most TCR sequences were observed very rarely, whereas some public TCRs were present in many individuals. Because counts were too low, some 17 rarely observed V segments, including chromosome 9 orphons, were excluded from the earlier analysis of under 650 of the donors. Because the 87-base-pair reads could not distinguish some IMGT-functional V segments, including TRBV6-2 and TRBV6-3, those segments were excluded. In vitro tests confirmed that a few of the cytomegalovirus-associated TCR beta chains recognize cytomegalovirus antigens. In a later analysis, about 17,000 TCR beta sequences were associated with specific HLA alleles at a false discovery rate of 0.05.

The TCR originated in a young man in good health and CMV-seropositive. The sequenced material came from PBMCs. The rearranged chain carries TRBV29-1 and TRBJ1-4; 8 middle bases align to TRBD1. The CDR3 region has the sequence CSVVDRDEKLFF. The DNA is as follows: TGCAGCGTTGTGGACAGGGATGAAAAACTGTTTTTT. With the rest looked up from the reference TRBV29-1 and TRBJ1-4 genes rather than sequenced, the full variable domain is SAVISQKPSRDICQRGTSLTIQCQVDSQVTMMFWYRQQPGQSLTLIATANQGSEATYESGFVIDKFPISRPNLTFSTLTVSNMSPEDSSIYLCSVVDRDEKLFFGSGTQLSVL.